This T cell receptor (beta chain) was retrieved from a study of neoadjuvant anti-PD-1 for oral cavity cancer. Trimming left V 5 bases short and J 1 base short, with 15 bases between. Germline CDR1 reads SEHNR; CDR2 reads FQNEAQ (reference sequence). The CDR3 contains 16 residues. Repertoires were generated with immunoSEQ multiplex PCR, while TCRdb's copy carries only in-frame clones and drops some. The sample carries more than 10,000 clones, roughly three fifths recorded once. No culture or expansion preceded analysis of these blood cells. The rearrangement links TRBV7-9 to TRBJ1-5, with D possibly matching TRBD1 (5 bases). The source is a person aged 35-79 years with oral cavity squamous cell carcinoma. Sequenced material: PBMCs, taken before nivolumab (anti-PD-1) treatment. This CDR3 reads CASSPPRGTSNQPQHF. The CDR3 region has the DNA TGTGCCAGCAGCCCCCCCCGGGGGACGAGCAATCAGCCCCAGCATTTT.